Sequencing of this T cell receptor beta chain was carried out in a study of blood T cell repertoires in COVID-19. About the research overall: Samples representing acute and convalescent COVID-19 were sourced from the United States, Italy and Spain. T cells, B-cell-depleted T cells, or PBMCs provided the cDNA or gDNA that served as material.

Original methodology: By means of reference gene primer amplification, nucleated cell counts were estimated. Profiling relied on immunoSEQ multiplex PCR, and the TCRdb table lists in-frame clones only, not all of them. The V and J calls and clone size are taken from that table; D and trimming were inferred from the DNA. The repertoire holds over 90,000 clones, approximately 80% seen once, with about 9.6% in the top ten. V gave up 1 base and J gave up 1 base, with 10 bases separating them. Germline CDR1 reads SGHAT; CDR2 reads FQNNGV. This CDR3 is 15 amino acids long. Sequencing was done on a sample of peripheral blood. The chain employs TRBV11-2 and TRBJ1-1; D gene uncertain. The TCR comes from a man between 60 and 70 years old with active or convalescent COVID-19. The CDR3: CASSLAWQPNTEAFF. The CDR3 DNA is TGTGCCAGCAGCTTAGCGTGGCAACCGAACACTGAAGCTTTCTTT. Using reference TRBV11-2 and TRBJ1-1 for the parts outside the CDR3, the full variable domain is EAGVAQSPRYKIIEKRQSVAFWCNPISGHATLYWYQQILGQGPKLLIQFQNNGVVDDSQLPKDRFSAERLKGVDSTLKIQPAKLEDSAVYLCASSLAWQPNTEAFFGQGTRLTVV.